The next 17 T cell receptor beta chains were all read from a single sample in a study of blood T cell repertoires in COVID-19. Clones were read by immunoSEQ multiplex PCR, and TCRdb kept only the in-frame ones, dropping some. There are some 260,000 clones in the sample; 80% to 90% occur only once, and approximately 1.3% lies in the top ten. Sequenced input: peripheral blood. Every receptor here comes from an elderly man with acute or convalescent COVID-19.

The chain carries TRBV2 and TRBJ1-1, with D perhaps TRBD1 (6 bases). Trimming took 2 bases from V and 11 from J, leaving 15 bases between them. The CDR3 is 13 amino acids. CDR1 is SNHLY and CDR2 is FYNNEI in the germline V gene. The CDR3: CASSEYRDTSAFF. The CDR3 coding sequence is TGTGCCAGCAGTGAATACCGGGACACCAGCGCTTTCTTT.

The chain recombines TRBV7-9 with TRBJ2-7, with a possible D match to TRBD1 (6 bases). Trimming left V 3 bases short and J 5 bases short, with 8 bases between. The CDR3 runs to 12 residues. Germline CDR1 is SEHNR and CDR2 is FQNEAQ (reference sequence). The CDR3, as DNA: TGTGCCAGCAGCTTTGCAGGGGACGAGCAGTACTTC. This encodes CASSFAGDEQYF.

The rearrangement joins TRBV11-3 to TRBJ2-3, with 7 bases lining up with TRBD1. J gave up 4 bases and V 2 bases, and 18 bases lay outside the gene matches. The CDR3 spans 19 residues. Germline values: CDR1 SGHNT, CDR2 YENEEA. For the CDR3, the DNA is TGTGCCAGCAGCTTATTGTCTCATTTGAGGGGGCCTATAGCAGATACGCAGTATTTT. This gives the protein CASSLLSHLRGPIADTQYF.

V and J are TRBV7-2 and TRBJ1-4, with D unresolved. V was clipped by 5 bases and J by 8 bases, with 12 bases between them. Germline values: CDR1 SGHTA, CDR2 FQGNSA. CDR3 size: 13 residues. CDR3 sequence reads: CASSMSPGEKLFF. Written as DNA, the CDR3 is TGTGCCAGCAGCATGTCTCCCGGGGAAAAACTGTTTTTT.

The chain links TRBV4-2 to TRBJ2-3; D perhaps matches TRBD2 (5 bases). Trimming took off 4 bases at V and 6 bases at J, with 14 bases between the two ends. This CDR3 comprises 14 residues. CDR1 LGHNA and CDR2 YNFKEQ come from the germline V gene. CDR3 nucleotides: TGTGCCAGCAGCCCCCCCCAACGCGGGGATACGCAGTATTTT. It codes for CASSPPQRGDTQYF.

The chain employs TRBV18 and TRBJ2-3; the match to TRBD2 covers 8 bases. Per the germline V gene, CDR1 is KGHSH and CDR2 is LQKENI. V lost 6 bases to trimming and J lost 3 bases; unmatched junction nucleotides: 11. The CDR3 loop spans 16 amino acids. The CDR3 reads CASSPRRGGGTDTQYF. The CDR3 DNA follows: TGTGCCAGCTCCCCAAGACGGGGGGGCGGGACAGATACGCAGTATTTT.

This clone was detected only a few times. The V call is TRBV4-2, the J call TRBJ1-3, with TRBD1 as a possible D gene (5 bases). With 4 bases removed from V and 0 bases from J, the gap between germline ends came to 10 bases. Germline V gene lookup returns CDR1 LGHNA and CDR2 YNFKEQ. The CDR3 extends over 15 amino acids. The CDR3 DNA follows: TGTGCCAGCAGCCGACAGCAAGACTCTGGAAACACCATATATTTT. Translation gives CASSRQQDSGNTIYF.

This rearrangement joins TRBV7-2 to TRBJ2-6; 7 positions agree with TRBD1. Germline values: CDR1 SGHTA, CDR2 FQGNSA. The CDR3 loop spans 15 amino acids. Losses at the gene ends were 5 bases for V and 0 bases for J; bases not matched to a gene: 1. The CDR3 protein is CASSRDSSGANVLTF. DNA of the CDR3: TGTGCCAGCAGCCGGGACAGCTCTGGGGCCAACGTCCTGACTTTC. The variable domain in full, with the rest retrieved from reference TRBV7-2 and TRBJ2-6, is GAGVSQSPSNKVTEKGKDVELRCDPISGHTALYWYRQSLGQGLEFLIYFQGNSAPDKSGLPSDRFSAERTGGSVSTLTIQRTQQEDSAVYLCASSRDSSGANVLTFGAGSRLTVL.

This rearrangement joins TRBV11-2 to TRBJ2-7, with 7 bases that match TRBD2. CDR1 is SGHAT, CDR2 FQNNGV, per germline. The junction had 6 bases not matched to a gene; V was cut back by 5 bases and J by 2 bases. The CDR3 is 14 amino acids. The CDR3 sequence: CASSPSGNPYEQYF. CDR3 in DNA: TGTGCCAGCAGCCCAAGCGGGAATCCCTACGAGCAGTACTTC.

The J gene is TRBJ2-3, the V gene TRBV6-5; 9 positions agree with TRBD1. Germline trimming cut 6 bases from V and 5 bases from J; bases unmatched to any gene: 3. Per the germline V gene, CDR1 is MNHEY and CDR2 is SVGAGI. The CDR3 loop spans 13 amino acids. CDR3 bases: TGTGCCAGCAGCGGACAGGGGCAAGATACGCAGTATTTT. Translated, it gives CASSGQGQDTQYF.

A few counts support this clone. The V gene is TRBV5-1, the J gene TRBJ1-2; D is unresolved. The CDR3 spans 17 residues. Germline-derived CDR1 and CDR2 are SGHRS and YFSETQ. The V end lost 0 bases, the J end lost 4 bases, and 19 bases lay between the germline ends. In nucleotides, the CDR3 is TGCGCCAGCAGCTTGGGTACACTACCCCTGCGCGGCTATGGCTACACCTTC. The encoded protein is CASSLGTLPLRGYGYTF.

This chain uses TRBV6-5 with TRBJ1-5; no clear D gene. In germline, CDR1 is MNHEY, CDR2 SVGAGI. The CDR3 is 14 amino acids. The V gene lost 2 bases and the J gene lost 7 bases, with 12 bases spanning the gap. CDR3 protein: CASSYKERGQPQHF. The CDR3 DNA is TGTGCCAGCAGTTACAAAGAAAGAGGCCAGCCCCAGCATTTT.

The V call is TRBV10-2, the J call TRBJ2-2; possible D gene TRBD2, 6 bases. The CDR3 totals 15 residues. The V gene lost 7 bases and the J gene lost 0 bases, with 12 bases spanning the gap. Germline V CDR1 and CDR2: WSHSY, SAAADI. The CDR3 is CASTLGGANTGELFF. CDR3 DNA sequence: TGCGCCAGCACTCTCGGGGGAGCGAACACCGGGGAGCTGTTTTTT.

The rearrangement links TRBV6-6 to TRBJ2-7; D possibly corresponds to TRBD1 (6 bases). Trimming left V 9 bases short and J 2 bases short, with 8 bases between. Germline CDR1 reads MNHNY; CDR2 reads SVGAGI (reference sequence). There are 11 residues in the CDR3. The CDR3 reads CARQGTYEQYF. The DNA for the CDR3 is TGTGCCAGACAGGGAACCTACGAGCAGTACTTC.

The chain has TRBV19 and TRBJ1-5; D call uncertain. V gave up 0 bases and J gave up 4 bases, with 7 bases separating them. Germline V gene data show CDR1 as LNHDA and CDR2 as SQIVND (reference sequence). The CDR3 is made up of 14 amino acids. DNA of the CDR3: TGTGCCAGTAGTATAGAGGCCGGGAATCAGCCCCAGCATTTT. It is translated as CASSIEAGNQPQHF.

This clone occurred a few times. The chain combines TRBV7-6 with TRBJ2-1, with 12 bases fitting TRBD2. This CDR3 spans 16 amino acids. Germline values: CDR1 SGHVS, CDR2 FNYEAQ. Trimming cost V 1 base and J 7 bases; bases outside gene matches: 5. This CDR3 reads CASSLGGTSGQNEQFF. The CDR3 DNA sequence: TGTGCCAGCAGCTTAGGCGGGACTAGCGGGCAGAATGAGCAGTTCTTC.

The CDR3 coding sequence is TGTGCCAGCAGCCAAGCTCCGGGACAGGGGGCAGGAAAAACTGAAGCTTTCTTT. This translates into CASSQAPGQGAGKTEAFF. The chain carries TRBV4-2 and TRBJ1-1, with 12 bases matching TRBD1. V shed 1 base and J 5 bases; nucleotides not matched to a gene: 11. The CDR3 is 18 residues long. Germline V gene data show CDR1 as LGHNA and CDR2 as YNFKEQ.